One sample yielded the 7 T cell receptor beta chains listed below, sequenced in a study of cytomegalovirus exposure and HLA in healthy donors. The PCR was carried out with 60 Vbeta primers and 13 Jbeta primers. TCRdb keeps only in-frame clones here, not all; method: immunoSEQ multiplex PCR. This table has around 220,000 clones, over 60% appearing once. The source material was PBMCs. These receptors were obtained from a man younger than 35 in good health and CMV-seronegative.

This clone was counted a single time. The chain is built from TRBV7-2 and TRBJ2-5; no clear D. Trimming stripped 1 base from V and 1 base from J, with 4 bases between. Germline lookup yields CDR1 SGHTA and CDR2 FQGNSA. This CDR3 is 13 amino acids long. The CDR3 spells CASSLVLQETQYF. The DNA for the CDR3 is TGTGCCAGCAGCTTAGTCCTCCAAGAGACCCAGTACTTC.

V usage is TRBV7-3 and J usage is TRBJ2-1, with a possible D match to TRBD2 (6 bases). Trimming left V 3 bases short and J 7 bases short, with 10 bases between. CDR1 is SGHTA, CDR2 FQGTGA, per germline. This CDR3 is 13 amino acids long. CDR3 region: CASSFRRGNEQFF. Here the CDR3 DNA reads TGTGCCAGCAGCTTTCGTCGGGGGAATGAGCAGTTCTTC.

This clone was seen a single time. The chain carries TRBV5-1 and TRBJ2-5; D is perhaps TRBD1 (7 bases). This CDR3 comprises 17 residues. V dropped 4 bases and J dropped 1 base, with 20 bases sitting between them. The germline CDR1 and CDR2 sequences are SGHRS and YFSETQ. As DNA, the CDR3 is TGCGCCAGCAGCATTCCGATAGACAGGGACTCCCAAGAGACCCAGTACTTC. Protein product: CASSIPIDRDSQETQYF.

This CDR3 reads CASSIFGGADTIYF. The CDR3 region has the DNA TGTGCCAGTAGTATCTTTGGGGGCGCGGACACCATATATTTT. The chain carries TRBV19 and TRBJ1-3; the D gene is possibly TRBD1 (6 bases). The CDR3 has 14 amino acids. Germline loops: CDR1 LNHDA, CDR2 SQIVND (reference sequence). Trimming removed 3 bases from V and 8 bases from J, with 14 bases in between.

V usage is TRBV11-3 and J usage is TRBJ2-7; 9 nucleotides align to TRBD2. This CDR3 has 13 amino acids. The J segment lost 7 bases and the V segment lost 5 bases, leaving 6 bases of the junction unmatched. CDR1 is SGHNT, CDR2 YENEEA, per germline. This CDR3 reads CASSQGLAGEQYF. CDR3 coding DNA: TGTGCCAGCAGCCAAGGGCTAGCGGGAGAGCAGTACTTC.

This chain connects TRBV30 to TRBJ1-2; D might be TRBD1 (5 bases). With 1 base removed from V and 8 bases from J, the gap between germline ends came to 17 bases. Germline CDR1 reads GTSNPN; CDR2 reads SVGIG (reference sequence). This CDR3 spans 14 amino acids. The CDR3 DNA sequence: TGTGCCTGGAGTGGCGAAGGGACTGAACAAGGCTACACCTTC. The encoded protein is CAWSGEGTEQGYTF.

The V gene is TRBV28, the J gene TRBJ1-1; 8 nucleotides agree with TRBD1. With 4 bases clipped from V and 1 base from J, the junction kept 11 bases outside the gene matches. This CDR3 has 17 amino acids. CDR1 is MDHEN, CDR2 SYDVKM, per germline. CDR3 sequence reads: CASSYRTRGLGNTEAFF. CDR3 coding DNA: TGTGCCAGCAGTTACAGGACCAGGGGGCTCGGGAACACTGAAGCTTTCTTT. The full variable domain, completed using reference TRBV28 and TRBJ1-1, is DVKVTQSSRYLVKRTGEKVFLECVQDMDHENMFWYRQDPGLGLRLIYFSYDVKMKEKGDIPEGYSVSREKKERFSLILESASTNQTSMYLCASSYRTRGLGNTEAFFGQGTRLTVV.